The 8 T cell receptor beta chains given below trace back to one sample, sequenced in a study of CD8+ T cells in alopecia areata. RNA extraction was followed by reverse transcription into cDNA, which acted as the sequencing template. Clones were read by immunoSEQ multiplex PCR, and TCRdb kept only the in-frame ones, dropping some. The sample shows around 97,000 clones, just over 85% of them seen only once. Treatment indicated: oral pan-JAK inhibitor, 5-10 mg twice daily. Sequencing used CD8+ T cells sorted from blood, obtained at approximately week 30, from a patient treated with tofacitinib. These receptors all come from a human donor with alopecia areata.

CDR3 sequence reads: CAWSVQANTEAFF. CDR3 nucleotides: TGTGCCTGGAGTGTACAGGCTAACACTGAAGCTTTCTTT. The V gene is TRBV30, the J gene TRBJ1-1; possible D gene TRBD1, 5 bases. The CDR3 sequence is 13 residues long. The germline gives CDR1 GTSNPN, CDR2 SVGIG (reference sequence). Trimming removed 0 bases from V and 2 bases from J, with 7 bases in between.

The gene calls are TRBV23-1 and TRBJ2-7; D is unresolved. TRBV23-1 is classed as an ORF, of uncertain function. This CDR3 is built from 9 residues. V was trimmed by 2 bases and J by 11 bases, leaving 4 bases between them. CDR3 in amino acids: CASSQGEYF. CDR3 nucleotide sequence: TGCGCCAGCAGTCAAGGGGAGTACTTC.

This chain connects TRBV27 to TRBJ2-7; perhaps TRBD2 as D (6 bases). Germline loops: CDR1 MNHEY, CDR2 SMNVEV (reference sequence). V dropped 0 bases and J dropped 4 bases, with 22 bases sitting between them. This CDR3 has 18 residues. The CDR3 region has the DNA TGTGCCAGCAGTTTATCTTCTCCCGCATGGGAGGCGCATTACGAGCAGTACTTC. Its translation is CASSLSSPAWEAHYEQYF.

The rearrangement links TRBV10-3 to TRBJ1-2, with D tentatively TRBD1 (5 bases). Germline-derived CDR1 and CDR2 are ENHRY and SYGVKD. Deletions cut 0 bases from V and 0 bases from J, with 11 bases between. This CDR3 has 16 amino acids. The CDR3 nucleotides are TGTGCCATCAGTGAGTCCTGGGCAGGGCCTAACTATGGCTACACCTTC. Its protein product is CAISESWAGPNYGYTF.

Turning to this clone: This specimen includes other DNA sequences encoding the same CDR3. The chain joins TRBV9 to TRBJ2-7; 7 positions match TRBD1. This CDR3 is built from 13 residues. Trimming removed 0 bases from V and 6 bases from J; junction bases left unmatched: 3. Germline-derived CDR1 and CDR2 are SGDLS and YYNGEE. CDR3 nucleotide sequence: TGTGCCAGCAGCGTAGGAGGGGGCACCGAGCAGTACTTC. Translating it yields CASSVGGGTEQYF.

V gene TRBV13 combines with J gene TRBJ2-1; maybe TRBD2 (5 bases). Looked up from germline, CDR1 is PRHDT and CDR2 is FYEKMQ (reference sequence). Trimming took off 5 bases at V and 4 bases at J, with 15 bases between the two ends. The CDR3 sequence is 15 residues long. The CDR3 reads CASSRTEGTYNEQFF. The CDR3 region has the DNA TGTGCCAGCAGCCGAACAGAGGGTACTTACAATGAGCAGTTCTTC.

This clone appeared once. J is TRBJ1-4 and V is TRBV7-9; D uncertain. This CDR3 spans 13 amino acids. Germline CDR1 reads SEHNR; CDR2 reads FQNEAQ (reference sequence). Deletions cut 5 bases from V and 8 bases from J, with 12 bases between. The CDR3 loop is CASSLSEGEKLFF. The CDR3 coding sequence is TGTGCCAGCAGCCTAAGCGAAGGAGAAAAACTGTTTTTT.

This clone came up a few times. The gene calls are TRBV29-1 and TRBJ2-7; D is unresolved. The CDR3 length is 13 residues. Trimming stripped 2 bases from V and 0 bases from J, with 8 bases between. Germline lookup yields CDR1 SQVTM and CDR2 ANQGSEA. CDR3 sequence: CSVETMASYEQYF. In DNA, the CDR3 is TGCAGCGTTGAAACGATGGCCTCCTACGAGCAGTACTTC.